This T cell receptor beta chain came from a study of early T cells in non-severe SARS-CoV-2 infection. One entry per CDR3 protein, called by TCRdb with MiXCR from the 5' RACE reads. The profile covers over 20,000 distinct CDR3 sequences, with under 5.5% appearing a single time and less than 6% taken by the ten largest. Germline-derived CDR1 and CDR2 are SGHTA and FQGNSA. With 10 bases clipped from V and 1 base from J, the junction kept 11 bases outside the gene matches. The CDR3 runs 15 residues. This clonotype showed up many times. This TCR was sampled from an adult who was a healthcare worker with PCR-confirmed SARS-CoV-2 infection or an uninfected control (not recorded which). V gene TRBV7-2 combines with J gene TRBJ2-5, with 8 bases identical to TRBD2. Source material: whole blood. The DNA for the CDR3 is TGTGCCACCACCGATAGCGGGGCCGGCCAAGAGACCCAGTACTTC. This translates into CATTDSGAGQETQYF.